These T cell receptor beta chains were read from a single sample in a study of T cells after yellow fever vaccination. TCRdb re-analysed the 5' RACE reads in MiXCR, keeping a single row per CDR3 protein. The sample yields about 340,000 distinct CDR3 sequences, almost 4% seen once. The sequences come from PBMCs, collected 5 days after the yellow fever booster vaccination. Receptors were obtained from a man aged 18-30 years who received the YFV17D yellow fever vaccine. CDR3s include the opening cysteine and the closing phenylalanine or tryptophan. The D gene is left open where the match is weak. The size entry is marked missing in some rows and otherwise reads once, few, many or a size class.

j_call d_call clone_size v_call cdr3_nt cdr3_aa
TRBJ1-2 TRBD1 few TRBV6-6 TGTGCCAGCAGATTAAACCCTGACAGGGACTATGGCTACACCTTC CASRLNPDRDYGYTF
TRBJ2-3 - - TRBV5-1 TGCGCCAGCAGCATGACAGGCACAGATACGCAGTATTTT CASSMTGTDTQYF
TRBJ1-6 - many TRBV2 TGTGCCAGCAAAGTCGACGGAGCGGAGTCACCCCTCCACTTT CASKVDGAESPLHF
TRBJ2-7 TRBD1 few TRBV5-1 TGCGCCAGCAGCCCGCCGGACAGGCACGAGCAGTACTTC CASSPPDRHEQYF
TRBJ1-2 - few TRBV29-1 TGCAGCGTTGAAGATCTCGGAACACTCTATGGCTACACCTTC CSVEDLGTLYGYTF
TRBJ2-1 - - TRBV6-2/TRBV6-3 TGTGCCAGCAGTTACCCGTCCAATGAGCAGTTCTTC CASSYPSNEQFF
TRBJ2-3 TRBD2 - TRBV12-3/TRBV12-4 TGTGCCAGCAGTTTGGCGGGGGGGCGGATAGATACGCAGTATTTT CASSLAGGRIDTQYF
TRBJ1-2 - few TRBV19 TGTGCCACCCATCAGGGAAACCATGATGGCTACACCTTC CATHQGNHDGYTF
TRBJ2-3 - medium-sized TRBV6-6 TGTGCCAGCAGTTATACCTCCGGAGGACAGCGTCTCACAGATACGCAGTATTTT CASSYTSGGQRLTDTQYF
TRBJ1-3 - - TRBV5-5 TGTGCCAGCAGCGGGGTGGGGCCTGGAAACACCATATATTTT CASSGVGPGNTIYF
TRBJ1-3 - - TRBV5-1 TGCGCCAGCAGCTTGGAGGCCTCTGGAAACACCATATATTTT CASSLEASGNTIYF
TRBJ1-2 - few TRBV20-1 TGCAGTGCTAGCCAGCCCGGGGTTCGCGGCTACACCTTC CSASQPGVRGYTF
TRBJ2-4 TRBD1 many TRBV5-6 TGTGCCAGCAGCTCGACAGGGACAAACATTCAGTACTTC CASSSTGTNIQYF
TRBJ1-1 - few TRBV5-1 TGCGCCAGCAGCTTGAGACTCGGGAACACTGAAGCTTTCTTT CASSLRLGNTEAFF
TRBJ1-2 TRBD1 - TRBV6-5 TGTGCCAGCAGTTACTCGGGGACAGGGGGTTCCTATGGCTACACCTTC CASSYSGTGGSYGYTF
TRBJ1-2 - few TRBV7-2 TGTGCCAGCAGCTTGACAGACAGGACTGGCTACACCTTC CASSLTDRTGYTF
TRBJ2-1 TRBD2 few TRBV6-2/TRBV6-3 TGTGCCAGCAGTAAGGTTAGCGGGGTTGTTCAAACTGAGCAGTTCTTC CASSKVSGVVQTEQFF
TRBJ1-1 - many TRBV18 TGTGCCAGCTCACCACGTGTCACAGATGAAGCTTTCTTT CASSPRVTDEAFF
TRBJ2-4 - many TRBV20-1 TGCAGTGCTAGAGCCGGGACAGCCAAAAACATTCAGTACTTC CSARAGTAKNIQYF
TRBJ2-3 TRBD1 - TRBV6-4 TGTGCCAGCAGTGACGGGACAGGGGGCGCGGGAGATACGCAGTATTTT CASSDGTGGAGDTQYF
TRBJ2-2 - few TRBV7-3 TGTGCCAGCAGCTTAGGGCACCCCACCGGGGAGCTGTTTTTT CASSLGHPTGELFF
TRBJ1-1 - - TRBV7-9 TGTGCCAGCAGCACTACCGCTGAAGCTTTCTTT CASSTTAEAFF
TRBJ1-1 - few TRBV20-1 TGCAGTGCTAGAGCCCCGACAGGAGGGACTGAAGCTTTCTTT CSARAPTGGTEAFF
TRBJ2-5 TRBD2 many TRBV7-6 TGTGCCAGCAGCGGACTAGAAGAGACCCAGTACTTC CASSGLEETQYF
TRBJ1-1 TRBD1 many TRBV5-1 TGCGCCAGCAGCTGGACAGGGGCCACGAACACTGAAGCTTTCTTT CASSWTGATNTEAFF
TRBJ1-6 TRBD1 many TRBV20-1 TGCAGTGCCGACGCCGACACGGGACAGGATCAACCCCTCCACTTT CSADADTGQDQPLHF
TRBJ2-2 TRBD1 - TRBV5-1 TGCGCCAGCAGCTTGAAGGGGACAGGGGCCACCGGGGAGCTGTTTTTT CASSLKGTGATGELFF
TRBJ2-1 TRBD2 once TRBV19 TGTGCCAGTAGTCCTGTCGGGGGGGAGGGTTGGAATGAGCAGTTCTTC CASSPVGGEGWNEQFF
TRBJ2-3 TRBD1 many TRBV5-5 TGTGCCAGCAGCCCCACCGGGACAGGGAAGCCAGATACGCAGTATTTT CASSPTGTGKPDTQYF
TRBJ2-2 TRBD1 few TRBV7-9 TGTGCCAGCAGCCCGAAGACAGGGAGCGGCACCGGGGAGCTGTTTTTT CASSPKTGSGTGELFF
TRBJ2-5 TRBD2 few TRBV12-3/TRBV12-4 TGTGCCAGCATGCGATCTGGGACTAGCGGGCGGATGATCGGGACCCAGTACTTC CASMRSGTSGRMIGTQYF
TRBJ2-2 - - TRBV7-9 TGTGCCAGCAGCACCCTAGTCCTCTCGAACACCGGGGAGCTGTTTTTT CASSTLVLSNTGELFF
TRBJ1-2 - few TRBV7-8 TGTGCCAGCAGCCCCCGGGACCCGGATGGCTACACCTTC CASSPRDPDGYTF
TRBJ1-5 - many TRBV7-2 TGTGCCAGCAGCTTAGTCGGGAATCAGCCCCAGCATTTT CASSLVGNQPQHF
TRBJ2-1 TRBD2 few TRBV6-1 TGTGCCAGCAGCTTTCATAGCGGGGGAGTTAACAATGAGCAGTTCTTC CASSFHSGGVNNEQFF
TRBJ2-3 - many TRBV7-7 TGTGCTAGCAGCTCAGGGACGCCCAGCACAGATACGCAGTATTTT CASSSGTPSTDTQYF
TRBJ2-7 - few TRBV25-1 TGTGCCAGCAGTCCATGGGACGGAGGCTACGAGCAGTACTTC CASSPWDGGYEQYF
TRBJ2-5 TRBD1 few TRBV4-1 TGCGCCAGCAGCCACACAGGGGGCGAACCGAGACAGACCCAGTACTTC CASSHTGGEPRQTQYF
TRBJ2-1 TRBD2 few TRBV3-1 TGTGCCAGCAGCCGTAGCGGGGGGGCCTACAATGAGCAGTTCTTC CASSRSGGAYNEQFF
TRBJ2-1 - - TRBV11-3 TGTGCCAGCAGCTTAGGGCGCGGGGCAGGAGATTATGAGCAGTTCTTC CASSLGRGAGDYEQFF
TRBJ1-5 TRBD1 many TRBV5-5 TGTGCCAGCAGCTTGGGCGGACAGGGATTCAATCAGCCCCAGCATTTT CASSLGGQGFNQPQHF
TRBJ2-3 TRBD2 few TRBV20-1 TGCAGTGCTAGAAGAGCGGGGGGCCAGGCAGATACGCAGTATTTT CSARRAGGQADTQYF
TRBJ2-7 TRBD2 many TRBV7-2 TGTGCCAGCAGCTTAATACCCGGGGGGGCCTACGAGCAGTACTTC CASSLIPGGAYEQYF
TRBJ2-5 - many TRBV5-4 TGTGCCAGCAGTTTGGGGGGCGCGGAGACCCAGTACTTC CASSLGGAETQYF
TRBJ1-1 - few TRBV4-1 TGCGCCAGCAGCCAAGATACACCTACTGAAGCTTTCTTT CASSQDTPTEAFF
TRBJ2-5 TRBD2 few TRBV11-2 TGTGCCAGCAGCTTAGCACTTCTAGCGGGGGCCCAAGAGACCCAGTACTTC CASSLALLAGAQETQYF
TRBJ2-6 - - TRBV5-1 TGCGCCAGCAGCCTAATACAGGGCTCTGGGGCCAACGTCCTGACTTTC CASSLIQGSGANVLTF
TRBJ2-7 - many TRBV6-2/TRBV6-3 TGTGCCAGCAGACCGACGGATACCTACGAGCAGTACTTC CASRPTDTYEQYF
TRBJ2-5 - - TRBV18 TGTGCCAGCTCACCTTCCTTTGGCATCGGAGAGACCCAGTACTTC CASSPSFGIGETQYF
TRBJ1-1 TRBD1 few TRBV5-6 TGTGCCAGCAGCTACCAGGGACAGGCCAACACTGAAGCTTTCTTT CASSYQGQANTEAFF
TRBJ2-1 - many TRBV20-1 TGCAGTGCCTCGGACTCGATTAATAATTTCGGGCAGTTCTTC CSASDSINNFGQFF
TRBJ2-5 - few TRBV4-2 TGTGCCAGCAGCCTCGAGGTTGGGGCGACGGAGACCCAGTACTTC CASSLEVGATETQYF
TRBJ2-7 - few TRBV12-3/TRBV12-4 TGTGCCAGCACTATTCACGGATCCTACGAGCAGTACTTC CASTIHGSYEQYF
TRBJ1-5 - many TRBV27 TGTGCCAGCAGCCACGGACAAATGGGCCAGCCCCAGCATTTT CASSHGQMGQPQHF
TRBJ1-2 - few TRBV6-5 TGTGCCAGCAGTTCGGGGGCAGCGGGTGTGGGAGGCTACACCTTC CASSSGAAGVGGYTF